A selection of T cell receptor beta chains follows, all from one sample in a study of cytomegalovirus exposure and HLA in healthy donors. Assay used: immunoSEQ multiplex PCR; TCRdb lists only in-frame clones, some missing. There are around 170,000 clones in the sample; approximately 71% occur only once, and approximately 1.5% lies in the top ten. The sequencing input was PBMCs. The receptors were sampled from a girl aged 5 to 17 in good health and CMV-seronegative. Both conserved end residues are part of each CDR3. Each record gives: clone size, V gene, J gene, D gene, CDR3 DNA, CDR3 protein. The D gene is left open where the match is weak. The listing skips clone size in some rows; elsewhere it reads once, few, many or a size class.

>-|TRBV27|TRBJ1-1|-
TGTGCCAGCAGGCCCGATTTAGGAAGGGGGAACACTGAAGCTTTCTTT
CASRPDLGRGNTEAFF
>-|TRBV7-2|TRBJ2-7|-
TGTGCCAGCAGCCTAGGCTCAGGGGCTCCTTCCTACGAGCAGTACTTC
CASSLGSGAPSYEQYF
>-|TRBV15|TRBJ1-1|-
TGTGCCACCAGCGTTACGTTCGACAGGACCACGAACACTGAAGCTTTCTTT
CATSVTFDRTTNTEAFF
>once|TRBV5-6|TRBJ2-7|TRBD2
TGTGCCAGCATCTCCAGCGGGGGGACCTACGAGCAGTACTTC
CASISSGGTYEQYF
>-|TRBV28|TRBJ2-7|-
TGTGCCAGCAGTTTGACATCCTACGAGCAGTACTTC
CASSLTSYEQYF
>-|TRBV5-1|TRBJ1-2|-
TGCGCCAGCAGTTTGATCGGAGATGGCTACACCTTC
CASSLIGDGYTF
>-|TRBV9|TRBJ2-1|TRBD1
TGTGCCAGCAGCGTAGGGAGCTGGGGGACAGTCTACAATGAGCAGTTCTTC
CASSVGSWGTVYNEQFF
>few|TRBV19|TRBJ1-5|-
TGTGCCAGTAGTATAACCGGGAATCAGCCCCAGCATTTT
CASSITGNQPQHF
>-|TRBV18|TRBJ2-7|TRBD2
TGTGCCAGCTCACCACCCTCTAGCGGGGGCTACGAGCAGTACTTC
CASSPPSSGGYEQYF
>-|TRBV6-6|TRBJ2-3|TRBD2
TGTGCCAGCAGCCAGGGACTAGCTCCAGATACGCAGTATTTT
CASSQGLAPDTQYF
>-|TRBV7-2|TRBJ1-5|-
TGTGCCAGCAGCTTAAAGGGGCTTAGCAATCAGCCCCAGCATTTT
CASSLKGLSNQPQHF
>-|TRBV7-9|TRBJ2-5|TRBD2
TGTGCCAGCAGACAACGACTAGCGGGGGGGAACCAAGAGACCCAGTACTTC
CASRQRLAGGNQETQYF
>few|TRBV9|TRBJ1-3|-
TGTGCCAGCAGCGCAACAGGTATCTCCTCTGGAAACACCATATATTTT
CASSATGISSGNTIYF
>once|TRBV19|TRBJ2-3|-
TGTGCCAGTAGTATAGTTGGGGGCGGCACAGATACGCAGTATTTT
CASSIVGGGTDTQYF
>few|TRBV5-6|TRBJ1-1|-
TGTGCCAGCAGCTTGGGGAGCACTGAAGCTTTCTTT
CASSLGSTEAFF
>few|TRBV5-1|TRBJ2-1|TRBD2
TGCGCCAGCAGCTTGGAGGGTCTAGCGGGGTGGAATGAGCAGTTCTTC
CASSLEGLAGWNEQFF
>-|TRBV6-5|TRBJ1-2|-
TGTGCCAGCAGTTCCTCAATGGGCCACTATGGCTACACCTTC
CASSSSMGHYGYTF
>-|TRBV9|TRBJ1-1|-
TGTGCCAGCAGCGTGGGGGGGGGAGGCACTGAAGCTTTCTTT
CASSVGGGGTEAFF
>-|TRBV6-1|TRBJ1-6|-
TGTGCCAGCAATCCGGGTCCTGGTTCACCCCTCCACTTT
CASNPGPGSPLHF
>few|TRBV7-9|TRBJ1-6|TRBD1
TGTGCCAGCAGCTTAGAAGGATTCGGCAGGGGGAATTCACCCCTCCACTTT
CASSLEGFGRGNSPLHF